This T cell receptor (beta chain) is from a study of blood T cell repertoires in COVID-19. At the level of the study: PBMCs, B-cell-depleted T cells, or T cells provided the cDNA or gDNA that made up the material.

The germline V gene encodes CDR1 SGHTA and CDR2 FQGTGA. V lost 5 bases, J lost 8 bases, and 8 bases stayed unmatched. CDR3 length: 16 amino acids. The protocol was immunoSEQ multiplex PCR, while the TCRdb copy is restricted to in-frame clones and leaves out a portion. The sample yields about 97,000 clones, around 87% seen once. The rearrangement joins TRBV7-3 to TRBJ2-1; 14 bases line up with TRBD2. The TCR comes from a human donor in a cohort sampled during active COVID-19. Input material: peripheral blood. The CDR3 DNA is TGTGCCAGCAGCACATCCGGGACTAGCGGGAGATATGAGCAGTTCTTC. Translating gives CASSTSGTSGRYEQFF. Drawing the rest from reference TRBV7-3 and TRBJ2-1, the complete variable domain is GAGVSQTPSNKVTEKGKYVELRCDPISGHTALYWYRQSLGQGPEFLIYFQGTGAADDSGLPNDRFFAVRPEGSVSTLKIQRTERGDSAVYLCASSTSGTSGRYEQFFGPGTRLTVL.